The source of this T cell receptor beta chain is a study of cytomegalovirus exposure and HLA in healthy donors. V lost 2 bases, J lost 6 bases, and 2 bases stayed unmatched. Germline CDR1 is SGHTA and CDR2 is FQGTGA. There are 15 residues in the CDR3. Only in-frame clones appear in the TCRdb table, and some are missing; sequencing was by immunoSEQ multiplex PCR. The sample shows 65,000 to 100,000 clones, over 85% of them seen only once. This receptor was taken from a woman aged 25 to 39 in good health and CMV-seronegative. The chain combines TRBV7-3 with TRBJ2-1, with 12 bases identical to TRBD2. The sequenced sample consisted of PBMCs. The CDR3 here is CASSLGLAGPNEQFF. CDR3 DNA: TGTGCCAGCAGCTTAGGACTAGCGGGGCCCAATGAGCAGTTCTTC.